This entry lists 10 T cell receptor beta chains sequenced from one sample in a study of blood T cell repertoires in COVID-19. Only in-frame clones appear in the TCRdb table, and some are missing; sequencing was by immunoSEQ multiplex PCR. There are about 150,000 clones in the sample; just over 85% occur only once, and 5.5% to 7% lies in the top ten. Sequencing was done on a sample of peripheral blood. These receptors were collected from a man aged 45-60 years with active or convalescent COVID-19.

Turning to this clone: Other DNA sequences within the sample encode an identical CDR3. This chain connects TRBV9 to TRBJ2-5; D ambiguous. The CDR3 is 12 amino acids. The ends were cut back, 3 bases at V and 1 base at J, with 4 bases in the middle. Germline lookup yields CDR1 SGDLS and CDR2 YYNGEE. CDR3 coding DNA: TGTGCCAGCAGCGCCGGCCAAGAGACCCAGTACTTC. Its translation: CASSAGQETQYF.

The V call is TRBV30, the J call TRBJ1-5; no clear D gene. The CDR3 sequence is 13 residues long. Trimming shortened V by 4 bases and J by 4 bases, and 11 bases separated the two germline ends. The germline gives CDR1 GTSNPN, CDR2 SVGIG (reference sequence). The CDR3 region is CAWTPGGNQPQHF. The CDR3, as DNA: TGTGCCTGGACCCCCGGCGGGAATCAGCCCCAGCATTTT. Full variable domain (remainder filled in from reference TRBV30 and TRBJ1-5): SQTIHQWPATLVQPVGSPLSLECTVEGTSNPNLYWYRQAAGRGLQLLFYSVGIGQISSEVPQNLSASRPQDRQFILSSKKLLLSDSGFYLCAWTPGGNQPQHFGDGTRLSIL.

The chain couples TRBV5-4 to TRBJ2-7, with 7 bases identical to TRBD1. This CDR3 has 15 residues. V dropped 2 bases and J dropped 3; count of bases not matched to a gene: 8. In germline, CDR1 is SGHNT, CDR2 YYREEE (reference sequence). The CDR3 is CASSLPPGQLYEQYF. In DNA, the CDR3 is TGTGCCAGCAGCTTACCTCCGGGACAGCTCTACGAGCAGTACTTC.

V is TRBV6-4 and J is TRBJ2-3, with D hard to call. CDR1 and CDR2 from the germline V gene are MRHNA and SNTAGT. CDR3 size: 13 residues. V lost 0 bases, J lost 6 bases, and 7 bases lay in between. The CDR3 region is CASSDSIADTQYF. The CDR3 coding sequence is TGTGCCAGCAGTGACTCGATAGCCGATACGCAGTATTTT.

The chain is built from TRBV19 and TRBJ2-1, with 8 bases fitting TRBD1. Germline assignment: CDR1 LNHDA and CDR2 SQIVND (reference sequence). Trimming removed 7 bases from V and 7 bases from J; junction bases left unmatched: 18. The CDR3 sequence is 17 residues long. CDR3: CASTIPLGQGLGNEQFF. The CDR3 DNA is TGTGCCAGTACCATACCCCTCGGACAGGGCCTCGGGAATGAGCAGTTCTTC. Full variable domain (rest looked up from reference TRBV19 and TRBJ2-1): DGGITQSPKYLFRKEGQNVTLSCEQNLNHDAMYWYRQDPGQGLRLIYYSQIVNDFQKGDIAEGYSVSREKKESFPLTVTSAQKNPTAFYLCASTIPLGQGLGNEQFFGPGTRLTVL.

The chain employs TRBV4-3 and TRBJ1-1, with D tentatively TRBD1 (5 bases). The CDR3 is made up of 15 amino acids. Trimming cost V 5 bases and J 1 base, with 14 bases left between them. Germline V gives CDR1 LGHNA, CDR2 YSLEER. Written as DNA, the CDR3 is TGCGCCAGCAGCTACGTACAGGCGACGAACACTGAAGCTTTCTTT. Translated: CASSYVQATNTEAFF.

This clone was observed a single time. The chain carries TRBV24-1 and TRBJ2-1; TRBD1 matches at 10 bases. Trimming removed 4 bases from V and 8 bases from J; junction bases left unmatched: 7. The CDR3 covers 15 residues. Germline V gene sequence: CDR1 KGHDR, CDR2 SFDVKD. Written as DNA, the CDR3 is TGTGCCACCAGTGACCCGGGACAGGGGAAGGATGAGCAGTTCTTC. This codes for CATSDPGQGKDEQFF.

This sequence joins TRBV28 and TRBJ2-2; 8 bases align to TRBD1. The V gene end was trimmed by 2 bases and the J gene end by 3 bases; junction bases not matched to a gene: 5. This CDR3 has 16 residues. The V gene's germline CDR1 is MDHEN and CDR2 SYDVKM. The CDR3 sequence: CASSLPDRADTGELFF. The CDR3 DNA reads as TGTGCCAGCAGTTTACCGGACAGGGCGGACACCGGGGAGCTGTTTTTT.

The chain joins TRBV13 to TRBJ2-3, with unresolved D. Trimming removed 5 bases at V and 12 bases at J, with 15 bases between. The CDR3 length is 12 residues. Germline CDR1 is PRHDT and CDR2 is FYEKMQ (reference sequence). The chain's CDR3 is CASSALATFQYF. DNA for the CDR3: TGTGCCAGCAGCGCATTAGCCACGTTCCAGTATTTT.

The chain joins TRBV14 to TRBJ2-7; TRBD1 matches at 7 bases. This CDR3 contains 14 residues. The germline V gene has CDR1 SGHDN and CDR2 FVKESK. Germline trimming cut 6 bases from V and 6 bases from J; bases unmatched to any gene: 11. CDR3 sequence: CASSIAVTGVEQYF. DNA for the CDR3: TGTGCCAGCAGTATCGCAGTAACAGGGGTCGAGCAGTACTTC. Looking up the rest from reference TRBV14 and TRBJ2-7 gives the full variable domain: EAGVTQFPSHSVIEKGQTVTLRCDPISGHDNLYWYRRVMGKEIKFLLHFVKESKQDESGMPNNRFLAERTGGTYSTLKVQPAELEDSGVYFCASSIAVTGVEQYFGPGTRLTVT.